This TCR beta chain was profiled in a study of blood T cell repertoires in COVID-19. This CDR3 comprises 15 residues. CDR1 is MNHEY and CDR2 is SVGAGI in the germline V gene. With 5 bases removed from V and 2 bases from J, the gap between germline ends came to 14 bases. Profiling relied on immunoSEQ multiplex PCR, and the TCRdb table lists in-frame clones only, not all of them. The repertoire has about 150,000 clones, around 85% of them found once; the top ten carry 2% to 3%. Sequenced material: peripheral blood. The chain combines TRBV6-5 with TRBJ2-3; TRBD2 is a possible D gene (5 bases). The receptor was derived from a woman in her seventies with acute or convalescent COVID-19. CDR3 in DNA: TGTGCCAGCAGTCCCCGGGGATATATCACAGATACGCAGTATTTT. It is translated as CASSPRGYITDTQYF.